The sample holds many counts of the clone carrying this T cell receptor beta chain. In the library, each TCR cDNA molecule bore its own unique molecular identifier. MiXCR was run by TCRdb on the 5' RACE reads, yielding one entry per CDR3 protein. The table has tens of thousands of distinct CDR3 sequences, approximately 21% seen once; the top ten hold roughly 6%. As for time point: sample taken at primary tumor resection. TCRs were sequenced from unsorted whole RNA of tumor, nontumor lung or PBMC. The donor group consisted of around 70 patients who had untreated, early-stage non-small cell lung cancer. Germline-derived CDR1 and CDR2 are KGHSH and LQKENI. The CDR3 extends over 16 amino acids. V dropped 4 bases and J dropped 4; count of bases not matched to a gene: 7. This record comes from a study of spatial heterogeneity in lung cancer.

This clonotype was sampled from a male donor with early-stage non-small cell lung cancer. The sample here was PBMCs, taken at surgery. The chain uses TRBV18 and TRBJ1-1, with 12 bases lining up with TRBD1. The CDR3 sequence: CASSLGTGGTGTEAFF. For the CDR3, the DNA is TGTGCCAGCTCACTGGGGACAGGGGGCACGGGCACTGAAGCTTTCTTT.